This T cell receptor beta chain was sequenced in a study of shared clonotypes between healthy human individuals. TCRdb's copy holds only in-frame clones and misses some; the assay was immunoSEQ multiplex PCR. This sample has millions of clones, with about 92% found just once. CD45RO-negative cells were positively selected for CCR7, leaving out terminally differentiated effector memory CD45RA+ cells. Germline loops: CDR1 MGHRA, CDR2 YSYEKL. There are 11 residues in the CDR3. The V end was cut by 0 bases, the J end by 4 bases, with 0 bases between. In this sample, this clone turned up a few times. The same CDR3 can be traced to other DNA sequences in this sample.

Sequenced input: naive CD8+ T cells from PBMCs. This TCR derives from a man younger than 35 in good health. Some clones in this sample may be carry-over from other donors' samples. J is TRBJ1-1 and V is TRBV4-1; D uncertain. CDR3 loop: CASSQDTEAFF. The DNA for the CDR3 is TGCGCCAGCAGCCAAGACACTGAAGCTTTCTTT.